One and the same sample provided the 10 T cell receptor beta chains below, sequenced in a study of T cells in women clearing cervical HPV infection. Some clones are missing from TCRdb's copy, which holds only in-frame ones; the method was immunoSEQ multiplex PCR. This specimen shows tens of thousands of clones; the ten leading clones hold roughly 18%. The specimen was blood buffy coat. The receptor source for this set is a woman between 18 and 69 years old with a cervical HPV16 infection that either progressed to CIN3+ or cleared (not recorded which).

To note about this clone: The CDR3 end is not reached by the read, which stops 3 residues before it; the germline J gene fills it in. The chain recombines TRBV20-1 with TRBJ1-5; D not resolved. CDR3 length: 14 amino acids. Looked up from germline, CDR1 is DFQATT and CDR2 is SNEGSKA (reference sequence). Between the trimmed V and J ends, which lost 5 bases and 0 bases, there was a span of 11 bases. CDR3: CSAPHPNSNQPQHF. Incomplete CDR3 DNA: TGCAGTGCTCCCCATCCAAATAGCAATCAGCCC.

With respect to this clone: The CDR3 extends 3 residues past the end of the read, so its final part is completed from the germline J gene. V is TRBV20-1 and J is TRBJ2-7; D may be TRBD1 (6 bases). Germline V gives CDR1 DFQATT, CDR2 SNEGSKA (reference sequence). Trimming removed 6 bases from V and 4 bases from J, with 22 bases in between. CDR3 size: 15 residues. The DNA read from the CDR3 is TGCAGTGCAACCCCCCCGGGACAACGATTATACGAG. Protein sequence: CSATPPGQRLYE. The whole CDR3 reads CSATPPGQRLYEQYF.

In regard to this clone: The CDR3 end falls 3 residues outside the read, so it is completed with the germline J gene. The chain links TRBV7-2 to TRBJ1-6; D gene uncertain. This CDR3 comprises 14 residues. Trimming removed 4 bases from V and 1 base from J, with 5 bases in between. The germline CDR1 and CDR2 sequences are SGHTA and FQGNSA. The CDR3 DNA, read in part, is TGTGCCAGCAGCTCGGGGTCCTATAATTCACCC. Encoded protein: CASSSGSYNSP. The full CDR3 protein reads CASSSGSYNSPLHF.

In regard to this clone: Read coverage stops 3 residues before the CDR3 terminus; the germline J gene supplies the remainder. The chain employs TRBV2 and TRBJ2-5; D is uncertain. With 1 base removed from V and 1 base from J, the gap between germline ends came to 13 bases. Germline CDR1 is SNHLY and CDR2 is FYNNEI. The CDR3 spans 16 residues. The DNA read from the CDR3 is TGTGCCAGCAGTGAAGGGCGCGGTTGGTCCCAAGAGACC. Amino acids: CASSEGRGWSQET. The entire CDR3 is CASSEGRGWSQETQYF.

Comment on this clone: The CDR3 goes on 3 residues after the read ends, and that part is filled in from the germline J gene. The chain carries TRBV10-3 and TRBJ2-7; 7 bases agree with TRBD1. V was clipped by 3 bases and J by 3 bases; unmatched bases: 2. CDR3 length equals 13 residues. Per germline, CDR1 ENHRY and CDR2 SYGVKD. The sequenced CDR3 bases are TGTGCCATCAGTGAAAACAGGGGCTACGAG. Translating it yields CAISENRGYE. The entire CDR3 protein reads CAISENRGYEQYF.

CDR3 DNA, as far as it was read: TGCAGTGCTAGGGAGACGAGGGGTGGTTGGGAAAAA. Translating gives CSARETRGGWEK. The whole CDR3 sequence is CSARETRGGWEKLFF. The V call is TRBV20-1, the J call TRBJ1-4; D might be TRBD1 (5 bases). The observed sequence ends 3 residues before the CDR3 terminus, with the missing tail filled in from the germline J gene. The germline V gene has CDR1 DFQATT and CDR2 SNEGSKA (reference sequence). The CDR3 length is 15 residues. V was clipped by 3 bases and J by 8 bases, with 19 bases between them.

For this clone: The read terminates 3 residues before the CDR3 end, so the remaining end is supplied by the germline J gene. This chain joins TRBV11-3 and TRBJ2-1; the D gene is possibly TRBD2 (5 bases). V was shortened by 5 bases and J by 3 bases, with 11 bases between the two germline ends. Germline V gene data show CDR1 as SGHNT and CDR2 as YENEEA. The CDR3 runs to 14 residues. This CDR3 is CASSVPRGYNEQFF. Incomplete CDR3 DNA: TGTGCCAGCAGCGTCCCCCGGGGCTACAATGAG.

Comments on this clone: The sequence runs out 3 residues before the end of the CDR3; the remainder is reconstructed from the germline J gene. This chain joins TRBV6-2 or TRBV6-3 and TRBJ1-1; D not certain. This CDR3 region has 13 residues. The germline V gene encodes CDR1 MNHEY and CDR2 SVGEGT. The CDR3 DNA, read in part, is TGTGCCAGCAGTTACTCCGGGGTAGCGGGA. It specifies CASSYSGVAG. Given in full, the CDR3 is CASSYSGVAGAFF.

A note on this clone: The read falls 3 residues short of the CDR3 end, and the missing part is taken from the germline J gene. V gene TRBV19 combines with J gene TRBJ2-6, with D perhaps TRBD1 (6 bases). This CDR3 contains 16 residues. V was trimmed by 6 bases and J by 2 bases, leaving 14 bases between them. The germline V gene encodes CDR1 LNHDA and CDR2 SQIVND (reference sequence). The CDR3 is CASSTGWVTGANVLTF. CDR3 bases read: TGTGCCAGTAGCACAGGGTGGGTAACTGGGGCCAACGTC. Variable domain in full (rest from reference TRBV19 and TRBJ2-6): DGGITQSPKYLFRKEGQNVTLSCEQNLNHDAMYWYRQDPGQGLRLIYYSQIVNDFQKGDIAEGYSVSREKKESFPLTVTSAQKNPTAFYLCASSTGWVTGANVLTFGAGSRLTVL.

Points on this clone: The junction and the germline gene differ at one end; a read error may be behind it. The read ends 3 residues early relative to the CDR3; the germline J gene fills the gap. This chain uses TRBV30 with TRBJ2-3; 7 positions match TRBD2. The CDR3 totals 13 residues. In germline, CDR1 is GTSNPN, CDR2 SVGIG (reference sequence). CDR3 DNA (partial): TGTCCCTGGAACGCGACTAGCCCAGATACG. This encodes CPWNATSPDT. The whole CDR3 protein is CPWNATSPDTQYF.